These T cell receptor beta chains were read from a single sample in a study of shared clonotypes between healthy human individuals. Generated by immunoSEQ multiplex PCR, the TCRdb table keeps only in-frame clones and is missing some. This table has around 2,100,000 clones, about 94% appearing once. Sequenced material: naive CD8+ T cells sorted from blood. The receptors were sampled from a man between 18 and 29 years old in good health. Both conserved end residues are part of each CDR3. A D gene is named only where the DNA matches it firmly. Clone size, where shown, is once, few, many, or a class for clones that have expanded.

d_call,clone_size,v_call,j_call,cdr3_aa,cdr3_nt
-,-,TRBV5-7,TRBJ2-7,CASRNIGNYYEQYF,TGTGCCAGCAGGAATATTGGAAATTACTACGAGCAGTACTTC
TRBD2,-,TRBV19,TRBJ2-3,CASSLGLAGGPTDTQYF,TGTGCCAGTAGTTTGGGACTAGCGGGAGGGCCCACCGATACGCAGTATTTT
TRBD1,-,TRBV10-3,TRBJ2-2,CAISSPGQGAGELFF,TGTGCCATCAGTTCGCCCGGACAGGGGGCCGGGGAGCTGTTTTTT
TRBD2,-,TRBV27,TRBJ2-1,CASSPGTSGSNEQFF,TGTGCCAGCAGTCCAGGGACTAGCGGGAGCAATGAGCAGTTCTTC
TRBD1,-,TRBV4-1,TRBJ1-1,CASSQEGQPNTEAFF,TGCGCCAGCAGCCAAGAGGGACAGCCGAACACTGAAGCTTTCTTT
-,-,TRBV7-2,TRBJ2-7,CASSLYPPEQYF,TGTGCCAGCAGCTTGTACCCGCCCGAGCAGTACTTC
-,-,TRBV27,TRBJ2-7,CASSPSGFYEQYF,TGTGCCAGCAGCCCATCCGGGTTCTACGAGCAGTACTTC
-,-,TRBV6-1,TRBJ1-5,CASSELKAAGNQPQHF,TGTGCCAGCAGTGAATTGAAGGCGGCGGGCAATCAGCCCCAGCATTTT
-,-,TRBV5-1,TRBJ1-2,CASRINREGGYGYTF,TGCGCCAGCAGAATCAACAGGGAGGGGGGCTATGGCTACACCTTC
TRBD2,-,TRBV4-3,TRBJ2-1,CASSQDVAGDNEQFF,TGCGCCAGCAGCCAAGATGTAGCGGGAGACAATGAGCAGTTCTTC
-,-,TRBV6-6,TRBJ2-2,CASSTNTGELFF,TGTGCCAGCAGTACGAACACCGGGGAGCTGTTTTTT
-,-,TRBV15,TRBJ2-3,CATSPGWENTQYF,TGTGCCACCAGTCCGGGGTGGGAAAATACGCAGTATTTT
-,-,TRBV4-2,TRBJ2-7,CASSQRDTYEQYF,TGTGCCAGCAGCCAACGGGACACCTACGAGCAGTACTTC
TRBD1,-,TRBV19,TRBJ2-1,CASSKQGVSSYNEQFF,TGTGCCAGTAGTAAGCAGGGGGTCAGCTCCTACAATGAGCAGTTCTTC
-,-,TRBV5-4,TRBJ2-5,CASSLDSYQETQYF,TGTGCCAGCAGCTTGGACAGTTACCAAGAGACCCAGTACTTC
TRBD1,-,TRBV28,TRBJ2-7,CASRVQGAHEQYF,TGTGCCAGCAGGGTACAGGGGGCCCACGAGCAGTACTTC
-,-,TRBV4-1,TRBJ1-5,CASSQGQLTQPQHF,TGCGCCAGCAGCCAAGGACAGTTAACTCAGCCCCAGCATTTT
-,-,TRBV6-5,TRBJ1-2,CPHPGFRYYGYTF,TGTCCCCACCCCGGATTCCGATACTATGGCTACACCTTC
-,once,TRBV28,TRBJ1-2,CASSPVDIQNGGYTF,TGTGCCAGCAGTCCCGTAGATATCCAAAACGGAGGCTACACCTTC
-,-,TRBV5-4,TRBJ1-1,CASRPDTFGGTEAFF,TGTGCCAGCAGACCCGACACATTCGGGGGCACTGAAGCTTTCTTT
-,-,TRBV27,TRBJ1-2,CASSLSPQGGDGYTF,TGTGCCAGCAGTTTATCGCCACAGGGAGGAGATGGCTACACCTTC
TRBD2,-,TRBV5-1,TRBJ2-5,CASSSTSGETQYF,TGCGCCAGCAGCTCGACTAGCGGGGAGACCCAGTACTTC
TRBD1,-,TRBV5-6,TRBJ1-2,CASSKTGAYGYTF,TGTGCCAGCAGCAAAACAGGGGCCTATGGCTACACCTTC
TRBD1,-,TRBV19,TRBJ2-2,CASSIAGGGELFF,TGTGCCAGTAGTATCGCAGGGGGCGGGGAGCTGTTTTTT
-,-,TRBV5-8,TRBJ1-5,CASSLAGNQPQHF,TGTGCCAGCAGCTTGGCGGGCAATCAGCCCCAGCATTTT
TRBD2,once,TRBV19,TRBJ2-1,CASSIMAGGSYNEQFF,TGTGCCAGTAGTATAATGGCGGGAGGGAGCTACAATGAGCAGTTCTTC
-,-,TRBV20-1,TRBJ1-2,CSATNYGYTF,TGCAGTGCGACTAACTATGGCTACACCTTC
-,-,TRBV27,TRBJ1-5,CASGPGTFNQPQHF,TGTGCCAGCGGCCCGGGTACTTTCAATCAGCCCCAGCATTTT
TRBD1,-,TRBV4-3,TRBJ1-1,CASSHGQGNTEAFF,TGCGCCAGCAGCCACGGACAGGGGAACACTGAAGCTTTCTTT
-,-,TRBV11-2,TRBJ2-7,CASSRRDEQYF,TGTGCCAGCAGCCGGCGGGACGAGCAGTACTTC
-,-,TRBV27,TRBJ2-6,CASSLGGANVLTF,TGTGCCAGCAGTTTGGGAGGGGCCAACGTCCTGACTTTC
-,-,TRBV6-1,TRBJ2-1,CASGQRFYNEQFF,TGTGCCAGCGGGCAGCGGTTCTACAATGAGCAGTTCTTC
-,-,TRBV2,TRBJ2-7,CASRLGTDYFYEQYF,TGTGCCAGCAGGCTAGGAACGGACTACTTCTACGAGCAGTACTTC
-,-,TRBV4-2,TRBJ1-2,CASSPQGYGYTF,TGTGCCAGCAGTCCACAGGGATATGGCTACACCTTC
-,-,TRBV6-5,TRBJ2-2,CASSYSFLNTGELFF,TGTGCCAGCAGTTACTCGTTTCTCAACACCGGGGAGCTGTTTTTT
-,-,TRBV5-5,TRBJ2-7,CASSLMGQIYEQYF,TGTGCCAGCAGCTTGATGGGCCAGATCTACGAGCAGTACTTC
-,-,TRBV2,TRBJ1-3,CASSDRGYRNTIYF,TGTGCCAGCAGTGACCGGGGCTACCGAAACACCATATATTTT
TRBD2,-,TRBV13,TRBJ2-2,CASSLGVAGRTGELFF,TGTGCCAGCAGCTTGGGGGTAGCGGGACGTACCGGGGAGCTGTTTTTT
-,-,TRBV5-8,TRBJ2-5,CASSLFLETQYF,TGTGCCAGCAGCTTGTTTCTGGAGACCCAGTACTTC
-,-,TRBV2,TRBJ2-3,CASSEQGHPTDTQYF,TGTGCCAGCAGTGAACAGGGCCACCCCACAGATACGCAGTATTTT
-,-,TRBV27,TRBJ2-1,CASSIRGSYNEQFF,TGTGCCAGCAGTATCCGGGGGTCCTACAATGAGCAGTTCTTC
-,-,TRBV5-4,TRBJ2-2,CASSAPTANTGELFF,TGTGCCAGCAGCGCCCCAACAGCCAACACCGGGGAGCTGTTTTTT
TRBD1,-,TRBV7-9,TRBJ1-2,CASSSRTGPNYGYTF,TGTGCCAGCAGTTCACGGACAGGGCCTAACTATGGCTACACCTTC